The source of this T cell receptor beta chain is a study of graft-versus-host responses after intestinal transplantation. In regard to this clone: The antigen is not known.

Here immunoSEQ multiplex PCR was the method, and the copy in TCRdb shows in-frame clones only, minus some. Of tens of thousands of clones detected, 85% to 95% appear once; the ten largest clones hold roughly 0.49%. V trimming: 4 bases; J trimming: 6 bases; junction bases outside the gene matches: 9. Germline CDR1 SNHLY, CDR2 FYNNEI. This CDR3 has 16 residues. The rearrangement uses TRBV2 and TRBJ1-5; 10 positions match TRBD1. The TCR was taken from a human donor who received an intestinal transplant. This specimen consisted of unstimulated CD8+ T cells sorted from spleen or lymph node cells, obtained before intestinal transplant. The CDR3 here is CASSGAGTGAGQPQHF. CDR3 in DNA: TGTGCCAGCAGTGGAGCTGGGACAGGGGCGGGTCAGCCCCAGCATTTT.